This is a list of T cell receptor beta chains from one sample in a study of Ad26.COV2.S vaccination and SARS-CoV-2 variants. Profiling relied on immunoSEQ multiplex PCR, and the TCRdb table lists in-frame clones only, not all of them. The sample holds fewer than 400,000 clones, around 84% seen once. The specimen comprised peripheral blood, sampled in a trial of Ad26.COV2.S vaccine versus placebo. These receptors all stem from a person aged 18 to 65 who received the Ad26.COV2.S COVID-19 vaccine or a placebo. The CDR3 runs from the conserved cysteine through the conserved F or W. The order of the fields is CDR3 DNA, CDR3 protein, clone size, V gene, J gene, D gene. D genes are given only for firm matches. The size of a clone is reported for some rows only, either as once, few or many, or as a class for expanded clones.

CDR3 DNA: TGTGCCAGCCGCCCAGGGAGTGGCTATGGCTACACCTTC
CDR3 protein: CASRPGSGYGYTF
clone size: few
V gene: TRBV9
J gene: TRBJ1-2
D gene: NA

CDR3 DNA: TGTGCCAGCAGCCACTCTGGAAACACCATATATTTT
CDR3 protein: CASSHSGNTIYF
clone size: once
V gene: TRBV5-6
J gene: TRBJ1-3
D gene: NA

CDR3 DNA: TGTGCCAGCCGGACAGTGAGCACAGATACGCAGTATTTT
CDR3 protein: CASRTVSTDTQYF
clone size: NA
V gene: TRBV6-5
J gene: TRBJ2-3
D gene: NA

CDR3 DNA: TGTGCCAGCCTAGGGGACAGGGATGGACCTGAAGCTTTCTTT
CDR3 protein: CASLGDRDGPEAFF
clone size: NA
V gene: TRBV25-1
J gene: TRBJ1-1
D gene: TRBD1

CDR3 DNA: TGTGCCAGCTTTGGCTGGACCTCGTACGAGCAGTACTTC
CDR3 protein: CASFGWTSYEQYF
clone size: NA
V gene: TRBV2
J gene: TRBJ2-7
D gene: NA

CDR3 DNA: TGTGCCGTAACAGGGTTAGGTGGGGAAAAACTGTTTTTT
CDR3 protein: CAVTGLGGEKLFF
clone size: NA
V gene: TRBV30
J gene: TRBJ1-4
D gene: NA

CDR3 DNA: TGTGCCAGCAGTTATACTAGCGGACTCTCCTACGAGCAGTACTTC
CDR3 protein: CASSYTSGLSYEQYF
clone size: NA
V gene: TRBV6-5
J gene: TRBJ2-7
D gene: TRBD2

CDR3 DNA: TGTGCCAGGGGCCAGGGCCGAGGATCTCAGGAACTGTTTTTT
CDR3 protein: CARGQGRGSQELFF
clone size: NA
V gene: TRBV19
J gene: TRBJ1-4
D gene: NA

CDR3 DNA: TGTGCCAGCAGACCGTCCAGCTCCGAGAATTCACCCCTCCACTTT
CDR3 protein: CASRPSSSENSPLHF
clone size: NA
V gene: TRBV2
J gene: TRBJ1-6
D gene: NA

CDR3 DNA: TGTGCCAGCTCACACCGGGACAGGGGATCCTCGTACGAGCAGTACTTC
CDR3 protein: CASSHRDRGSSYEQYF
clone size: NA
V gene: TRBV18
J gene: TRBJ2-7
D gene: TRBD1

CDR3 DNA: TGTGCCAGTAGCGCGACCTTGGACAGAGCCGGTGGCTACACCTTC
CDR3 protein: CASSATLDRAGGYTF
clone size: NA
V gene: TRBV19
J gene: TRBJ1-2
D gene: NA

CDR3 DNA: TGCGCCAGCAGCCTGGGCCCAGGGGCACATGAGACCCAGTACTTC
CDR3 protein: CASSLGPGAHETQYF
clone size: NA
V gene: TRBV5-1
J gene: TRBJ2-5
D gene: NA

CDR3 DNA: TGTGCCAGCGAGGAGGGGGCAGGAAATTCACCCCTCCACTTT
CDR3 protein: CASEEGAGNSPLHF
clone size: NA
V gene: TRBV9
J gene: TRBJ1-6
D gene: TRBD1

CDR3 DNA: TGCAGCCCCGCCCGGGACACTGAAGCTTTCTTT
CDR3 protein: CSPARDTEAFF
clone size: NA
V gene: TRBV29-1
J gene: TRBJ1-1
D gene: NA

CDR3 DNA: TGTGCCAGCAGCCTCACAGGAAAAAATGATGGCTACACCTTC
CDR3 protein: CASSLTGKNDGYTF
clone size: NA
V gene: TRBV2
J gene: TRBJ1-2
D gene: NA

CDR3 DNA: TGTGCCAGCAGCCTCAGACAGGGGGCCTACGAGCAGTACTTC
CDR3 protein: CASSLRQGAYEQYF
clone size: NA
V gene: TRBV3-1/TRBV3-2
J gene: TRBJ2-7
D gene: TRBD1

CDR3 DNA: TGTGCCAGCAGCCTCGCCGGGACGGGCCTCACCGGGGAGCTGTTTTTT
CDR3 protein: CASSLAGTGLTGELFF
clone size: NA
V gene: TRBV5-4
J gene: TRBJ2-2
D gene: NA